These 16 T cell receptor beta chains originate from one sample sequenced in a study of post-analysis software for immune sequencing data. The study's findings and limits: Relative to controls, patients had roughly five TRBV segments at higher frequency, with TRBV5-6, TRBV5-1 and TRBV20-1 among these.

Their cognate antigens are unknown. Unique molecular identifiers tagged the TCR beta cDNA libraries. TCRdb recomputed calls from the PCR reads with MiXCR, one row per CDR3 protein. This table has about 820,000 distinct CDR3 sequences, around 53% appearing once. Sequenced sample: blood. The origin of the receptors is a girl aged 10 to 17 with multiple sclerosis.

In its sample, this clonotype was seen a few times. This rearrangement joins TRBV20-1 to TRBJ2-5; D uncertain. CDR3 length: 10 amino acids. CDR1 is DFQATT and CDR2 is SNEGSKA in the germline V gene (reference sequence). The ends were cut back, 4 bases at V and 5 bases at J, with 5 bases in the middle. CDR3 coding DNA: TGCAGTGCTAAGAGGGAGACCCAGTACTTC. As protein: CSAKRETQYF.

The rearrangement joins TRBV7-9 to TRBJ2-1, with unresolved D. The CDR3 loop spans 12 amino acids. Deletions cut 4 bases from V and 9 bases from J, with 10 bases between. Germline assignment: CDR1 SEHNR and CDR2 FQNEAQ (reference sequence). The CDR3 coding sequence is TGTGCCAGCAGCTCAGACTTAGGTGAGCAGTTCTTC. As protein: CASSSDLGEQFF.

V usage is TRBV2 and J usage is TRBJ1-2; no clear D. Trimming shortened V by 3 bases and J by 4 bases, and 6 bases separated the two germline ends. There are 12 residues in the CDR3. The germline gives CDR1 SNHLY, CDR2 FYNNEI. CDR3 region: CASSEATYGYTF. The DNA of the CDR3 is TGTGCCAGCAGTGAGGCCACCTATGGCTACACCTTC.

The chain is built from TRBV27 and TRBJ2-5, with TRBD1 matching 9 bases. The better agreement between TRBJ2-7 and the DNA end casts doubt on the J call. The CDR3 sequence is 14 residues long. Germline assignment: CDR1 MNHEY and CDR2 SMNVEV (reference sequence). Written as DNA, the CDR3 is TGTGCCAGCAGTTGGGACAGGGTGGTGAACGAGCAGTACTTC. It yields the protein CASSWDRVVNEQYF.

A few counts support this clonotype. The V gene is TRBV6-1, the J gene TRBJ2-7; D is perhaps TRBD2 (7 bases). The DNA end favors TRBJ2-5, so the J call may be wrong. From germline, CDR1 is MNHNS and CDR2 SASEGT. The CDR3 runs 14 residues. In nucleotides, the CDR3 is TGTGCCAGCAGCGGGGGGCCAGCCCAAGAGACCCAGTACTTC. Amino acids: CASSGGPAQETQYF.

V and J are TRBV7-3 and TRBJ2-2, with D possibly matching TRBD1 (5 bases). The V end was cut by 5 bases, the J end by 2 bases, with 18 bases between. CDR1 is SGHTA and CDR2 is FQGTGA in the germline V gene. CDR3 length: 17 residues. The CDR3 spells CASSPGGRQGNTGELFF. In nucleotides, the CDR3 is TGTGCCAGCAGCCCCGGCGGCCGTCAGGGAAACACCGGGGAGCTGTTTTTT.

The chain combines TRBV7-9 with TRBJ2-7; D perhaps matches TRBD2 (6 bases). The germline V gene encodes CDR1 SEHNR and CDR2 FQNEAQ (reference sequence). The germline V and J ends were trimmed by 5 bases and 1 base, with 18 bases remaining between them. This CDR3 is built from 16 residues. The CDR3 loop reads CASSPQMGTSSYEQYF. The CDR3 DNA reads TGTGCCAGCAGCCCGCAAATGGGGACTTCATCCTACGAGCAGTACTTC.

The chain is built from TRBV20-1 and TRBJ2-5, with 8 bases aligning to TRBD2. This CDR3 has 18 amino acids. The V segment lost 1 base and the J segment 5 bases; nucleotides outside the gene matches: 18. CDR1 and CDR2 (germline): DFQATT, SNEGSKA (reference sequence). The CDR3 here is CSARGWETSELFLETQYF. CDR3 coding DNA: TGCAGTGCTAGAGGGTGGGAGACTAGCGAGTTATTTTTGGAGACCCAGTACTTC.

This chain links TRBV4-1 with TRBJ2-1; D is perhaps TRBD2 (5 bases). The CDR3 consists of 19 residues. V dropped 3 bases and J dropped 8 bases, with 29 bases sitting between them. Germline V lookup: CDR1 MGHRA, CDR2 YSYEKL. The CDR3 region is CASSHTPTSRGSFGDEQFF. CDR3 DNA: TGCGCCAGCAGCCATACCCCCACGAGTCGGGGTTCGTTTGGAGATGAGCAGTTCTTC.

This clonotype has just a few counts. The chain has TRBV25-1 and TRBJ1-2; D gene uncertain. Trimming removed 1 base from V and 6 bases from J, with 12 bases in between. The germline V gene has CDR1 MGHDK and CDR2 SYGVNS. The CDR3 runs to 14 residues. CDR3 nucleotides: TGTGCCAGCAGTGAATTAACCCCAGCGGATGGCTACACCTTC. It translates to CASSELTPADGYTF.

This clonotype was counted a few times. The V call is TRBV5-1, the J call TRBJ2-3; no firm D call. V was clipped by 4 bases and J by 0 bases, with 12 bases between them. CDR1 is SGHRS, CDR2 YFSETQ, per germline. This CDR3 is 15 amino acids long. This CDR3 is CASSPGRSSTDTQYF. The CDR3 nucleotides are TGCGCCAGCAGCCCCGGTCGGTCTAGCACAGATACGCAGTATTTT.

Only one count was recorded for this clonotype. The gene calls are TRBV7-3 and TRBJ1-2, with D uncertain. The CDR3 contains 15 residues. CDR1 is SGHTA and CDR2 is FQGTGA in the germline V gene. V was shortened by 0 bases and J by 5 bases, with 13 bases between the two germline ends. The CDR3 is CASSLTGAEQYGYTF. The CDR3 DNA reads TGTGCCAGCAGCTTAACTGGCGCAGAGCAATATGGCTACACCTTC.

This clonotype was observed a few times. This chain links TRBV5-1 with TRBJ1-6, with TRBD1 identical over 9 bases. CDR1 and CDR2 (germline): SGHRS, YFSETQ. Losses at the gene ends were 0 bases for V and 8 bases for J; bases not matched to a gene: 3. This CDR3 has 15 amino acids. CDR3: CASSLEQGADSPLHF. As DNA, the CDR3 is TGCGCCAGCAGCTTGGAACAGGGGGCAGATTCACCCCTCCACTTT.

The genes are TRBV7-6 and TRBJ2-1; TRBD2 aligns across 10 bases. Germline V gene lookup returns CDR1 SGHVS and CDR2 FNYEAQ. V was pared by 5 bases and J by 8 bases, with 12 bases of the junction left unmatched. This CDR3 region has 16 residues. CDR3 in amino acids: CASSMFLAGGRDEQFF. The DNA of the CDR3 is TGTGCCAGCAGCATGTTCTTAGCGGGAGGACGGGATGAGCAGTTCTTC.

This clonotype was observed a single time. The chain couples TRBV7-9 to TRBJ2-1, with D unclear. The V and J ends lost 4 bases and 10 bases respectively, with 14 bases between them. Germline V gene sequence: CDR1 SEHNR, CDR2 FQNEAQ (reference sequence). The length of the CDR3 is 13 residues. CDR3 amino acids: CASSSILAWEQFF. As DNA, the CDR3 is TGTGCCAGCAGCTCCATCCTCGCGTGGGAGCAGTTCTTC.

This clonotype showed up just a few times. The V gene is TRBV7-3, the J gene TRBJ2-5, with D unclear. This CDR3 is 15 amino acids long. V was cut by 5 bases and J by 0 bases, with 13 bases left in between. CDR1 is SGHTA, CDR2 FQGTGA, per germline. The CDR3 DNA is TGTGCCAGCAGCCACTGGGCTACGAACCAAGAGACCCAGTACTTC. Encoded protein: CASSHWATNQETQYF.